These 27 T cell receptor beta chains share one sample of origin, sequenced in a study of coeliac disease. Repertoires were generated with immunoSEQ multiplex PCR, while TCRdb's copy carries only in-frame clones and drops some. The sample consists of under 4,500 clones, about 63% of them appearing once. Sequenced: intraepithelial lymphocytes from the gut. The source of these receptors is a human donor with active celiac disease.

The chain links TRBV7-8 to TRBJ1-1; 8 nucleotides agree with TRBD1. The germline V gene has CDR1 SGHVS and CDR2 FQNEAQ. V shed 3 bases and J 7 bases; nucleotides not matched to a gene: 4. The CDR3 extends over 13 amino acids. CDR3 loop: CASSFGTGGEAFF. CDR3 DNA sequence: TGTGCCAGCAGCTTCGGTACAGGGGGTGAAGCTTTCTTT.

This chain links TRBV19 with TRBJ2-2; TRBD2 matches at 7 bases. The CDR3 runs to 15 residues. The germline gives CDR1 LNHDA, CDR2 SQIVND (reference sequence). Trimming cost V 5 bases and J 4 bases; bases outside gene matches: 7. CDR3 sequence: CASSVSSGTTGELFF. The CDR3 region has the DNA TGTGCCAGTAGTGTCTCTAGCGGAACCACCGGGGAGCTGTTTTTT.

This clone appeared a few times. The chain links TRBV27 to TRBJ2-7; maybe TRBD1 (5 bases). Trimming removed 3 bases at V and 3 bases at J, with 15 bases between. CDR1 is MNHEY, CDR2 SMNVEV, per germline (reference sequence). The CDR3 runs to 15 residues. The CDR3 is CASSFYLGPFYEQYF. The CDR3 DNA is TGTGCCAGCAGTTTTTATCTGGGGCCTTTCTACGAGCAGTACTTC.

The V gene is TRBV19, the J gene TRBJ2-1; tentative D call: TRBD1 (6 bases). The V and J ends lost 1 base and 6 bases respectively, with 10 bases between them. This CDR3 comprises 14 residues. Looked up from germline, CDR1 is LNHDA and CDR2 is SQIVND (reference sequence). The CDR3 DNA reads TGTGCCAGTAGTATAGGATGGGGGCGCAATGAGCAGTTCTTC. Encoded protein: CASSIGWGRNEQFF.

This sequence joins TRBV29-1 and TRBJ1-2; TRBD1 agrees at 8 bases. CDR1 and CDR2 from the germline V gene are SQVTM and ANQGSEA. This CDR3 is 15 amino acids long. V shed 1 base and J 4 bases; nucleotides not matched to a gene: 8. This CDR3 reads CSVEVGQGAPYGYTF. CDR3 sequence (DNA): TGCAGCGTTGAAGTAGGGCAGGGGGCACCCTATGGCTACACCTTC.

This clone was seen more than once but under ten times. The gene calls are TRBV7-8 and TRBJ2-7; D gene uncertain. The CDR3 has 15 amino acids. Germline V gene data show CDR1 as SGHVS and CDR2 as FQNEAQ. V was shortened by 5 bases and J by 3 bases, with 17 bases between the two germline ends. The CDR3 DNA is TGTGCCAGCAGCATAACGAGGCTTCGGAACTACGAGCAGTACTTC. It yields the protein CASSITRLRNYEQYF.

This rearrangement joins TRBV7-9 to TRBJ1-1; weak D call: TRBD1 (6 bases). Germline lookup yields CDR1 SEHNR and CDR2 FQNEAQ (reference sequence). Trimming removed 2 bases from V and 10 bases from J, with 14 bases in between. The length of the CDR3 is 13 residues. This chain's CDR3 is CASSLTGQSGAFF. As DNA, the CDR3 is TGTGCCAGCAGCTTAACAGGACAGTCAGGAGCTTTCTTT.

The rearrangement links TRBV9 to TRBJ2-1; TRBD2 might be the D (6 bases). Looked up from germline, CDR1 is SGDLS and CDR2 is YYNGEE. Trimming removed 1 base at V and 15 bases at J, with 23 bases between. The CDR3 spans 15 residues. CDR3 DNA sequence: TGTGCCAGCAGCGTAACGCCGGGAGTCCTTTCTGAGGGGTTCTTC. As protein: CASSVTPGVLSEGFF.

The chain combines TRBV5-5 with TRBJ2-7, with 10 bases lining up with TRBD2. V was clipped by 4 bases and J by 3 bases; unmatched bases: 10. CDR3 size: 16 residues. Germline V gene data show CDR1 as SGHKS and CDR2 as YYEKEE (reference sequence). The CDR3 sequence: CASSASLAGVFYEQYF. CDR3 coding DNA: TGTGCCAGCAGCGCCTCCCTAGCGGGGGTATTCTACGAGCAGTACTTC.

CDR3 region: CASSFSPRGANQPQHF. Here the CDR3 DNA reads TGTGCCAGCAGTTTCAGTCCGCGGGGGGCGAATCAGCCCCAGCATTTT. The rearrangement links TRBV27 to TRBJ1-5; D perhaps matches TRBD1 (6 bases). In germline, CDR1 is MNHEY, CDR2 SMNVEV (reference sequence). Trimming left V 3 bases short and J 4 bases short, with 16 bases between. The CDR3 sequence is 16 residues long.

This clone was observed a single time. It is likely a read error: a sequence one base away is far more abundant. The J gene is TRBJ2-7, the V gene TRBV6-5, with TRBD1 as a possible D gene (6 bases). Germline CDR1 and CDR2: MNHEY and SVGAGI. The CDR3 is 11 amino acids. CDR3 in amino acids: CATSTGYDQYF. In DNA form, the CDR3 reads TGTGCCACTTCGACAGGCTACGACCAGTACTTC.

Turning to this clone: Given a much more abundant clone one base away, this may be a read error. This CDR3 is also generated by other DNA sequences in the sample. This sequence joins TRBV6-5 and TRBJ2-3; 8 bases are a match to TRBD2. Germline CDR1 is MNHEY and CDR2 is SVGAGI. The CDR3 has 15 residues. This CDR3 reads CASSYVAGTTDTQYF. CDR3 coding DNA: TGTGCCAGCAGTTACGTAGCGGGGACCACAGATACACAGTATTTT.

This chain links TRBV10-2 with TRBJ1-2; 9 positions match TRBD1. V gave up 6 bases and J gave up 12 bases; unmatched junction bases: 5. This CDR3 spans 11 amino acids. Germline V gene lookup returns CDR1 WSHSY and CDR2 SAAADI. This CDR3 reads CASRTGGKDTF. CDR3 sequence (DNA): TGCGCCAGCAGGACAGGGGGGAAAGACACCTTC.

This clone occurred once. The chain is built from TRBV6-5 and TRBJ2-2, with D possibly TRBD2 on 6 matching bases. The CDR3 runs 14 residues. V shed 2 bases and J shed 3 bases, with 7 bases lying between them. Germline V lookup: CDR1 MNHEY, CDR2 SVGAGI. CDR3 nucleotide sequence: TGTGCCAGCAGTTACGGAGGGGACACCGGGGAGCTGTTTTTT. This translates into CASSYGGDTGELFF.

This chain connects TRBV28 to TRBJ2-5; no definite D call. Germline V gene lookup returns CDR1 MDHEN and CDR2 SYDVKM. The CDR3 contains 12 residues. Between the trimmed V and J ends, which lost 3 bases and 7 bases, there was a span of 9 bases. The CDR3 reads CASSLPLMTQYF. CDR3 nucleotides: TGTGCCAGCAGTTTGCCCCTAATGACCCAGTACTTC.

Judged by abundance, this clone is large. CDR3 DNA sequence: TGCGCCAGCAGCCAAGGAATCGGGGAGCAGTACTTC. As protein: CASSQGIGEQYF. This chain uses TRBV4-3 with TRBJ2-7; D is uncertain. The CDR3 totals 12 residues. V lost 1 base, J lost 7 bases, and 8 bases lay in between. Germline V lookup: CDR1 LGHNA, CDR2 YSLEER.

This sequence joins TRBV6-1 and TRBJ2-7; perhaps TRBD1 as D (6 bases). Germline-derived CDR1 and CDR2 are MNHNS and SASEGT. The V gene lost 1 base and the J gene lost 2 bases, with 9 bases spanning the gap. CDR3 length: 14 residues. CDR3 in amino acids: CASSEEDSAYEQYF. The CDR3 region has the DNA TGTGCCAGCAGTGAAGAGGACAGCGCCTACGAGCAGTACTTC.

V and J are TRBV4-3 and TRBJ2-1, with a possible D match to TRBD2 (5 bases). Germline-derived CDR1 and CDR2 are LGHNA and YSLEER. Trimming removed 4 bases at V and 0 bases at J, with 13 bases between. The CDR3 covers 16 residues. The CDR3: CASSRALAISYNEQFF. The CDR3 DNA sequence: TGCGCCAGCAGCCGGGCTCTAGCTATCTCCTACAATGAGCAGTTCTTC.

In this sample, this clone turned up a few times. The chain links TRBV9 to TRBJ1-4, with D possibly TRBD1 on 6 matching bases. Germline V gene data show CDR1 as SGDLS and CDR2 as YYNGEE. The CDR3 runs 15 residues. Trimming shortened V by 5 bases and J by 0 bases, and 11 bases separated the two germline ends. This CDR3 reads CASSGTSATNEKLFF. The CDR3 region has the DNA TGTGCCAGCAGTGGGACATCTGCAACTAATGAAAAACTGTTTTTT.

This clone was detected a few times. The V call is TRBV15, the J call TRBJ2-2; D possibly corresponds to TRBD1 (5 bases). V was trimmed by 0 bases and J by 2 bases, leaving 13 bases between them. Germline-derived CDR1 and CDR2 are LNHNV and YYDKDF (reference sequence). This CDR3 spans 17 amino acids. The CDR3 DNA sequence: TGTGCCACCAGCAGAGATCTGGAGACAGATAACACCGGGGAGCTGTTTTTT. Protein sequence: CATSRDLETDNTGELFF.

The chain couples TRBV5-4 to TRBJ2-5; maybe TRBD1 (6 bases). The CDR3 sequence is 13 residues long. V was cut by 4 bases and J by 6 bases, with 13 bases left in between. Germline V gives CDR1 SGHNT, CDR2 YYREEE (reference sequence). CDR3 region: CASSRTVPKTQYF. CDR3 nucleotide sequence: TGTGCCAGCAGCCGGACAGTCCCAAAGACCCAGTACTTC.

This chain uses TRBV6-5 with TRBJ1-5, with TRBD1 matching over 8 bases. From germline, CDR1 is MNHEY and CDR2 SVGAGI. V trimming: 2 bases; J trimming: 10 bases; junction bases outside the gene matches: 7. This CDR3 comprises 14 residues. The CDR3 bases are TGTGCCAGCAGTTACCCCAGGGGGCCTTTACCCCAGCATTTT. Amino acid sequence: CASSYPRGPLPQHF.

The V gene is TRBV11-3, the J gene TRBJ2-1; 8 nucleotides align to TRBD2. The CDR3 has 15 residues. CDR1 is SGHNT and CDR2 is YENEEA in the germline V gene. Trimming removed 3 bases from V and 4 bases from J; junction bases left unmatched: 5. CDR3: CASSFSTSGYNEQFF. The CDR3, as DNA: TGTGCCAGCAGCTTCAGCACTAGCGGTTACAATGAGCAGTTCTTC.

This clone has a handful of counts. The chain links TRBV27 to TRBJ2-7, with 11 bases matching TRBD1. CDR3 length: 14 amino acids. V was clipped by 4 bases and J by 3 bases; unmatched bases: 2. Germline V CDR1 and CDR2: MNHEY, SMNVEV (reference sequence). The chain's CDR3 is CASSSGTGGYEQYF. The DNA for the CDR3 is TGTGCCAGCAGTTCCGGGACAGGGGGCTACGAGCAGTACTTC.

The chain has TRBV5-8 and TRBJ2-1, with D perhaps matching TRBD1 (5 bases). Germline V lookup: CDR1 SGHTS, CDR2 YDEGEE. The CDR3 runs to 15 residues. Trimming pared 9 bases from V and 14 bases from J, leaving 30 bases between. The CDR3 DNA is TGTGCCACCGACAAATTGAAATCAGGGCACCTTAGCAAGTTCTTC. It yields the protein CATDKLKSGHLSKFF.

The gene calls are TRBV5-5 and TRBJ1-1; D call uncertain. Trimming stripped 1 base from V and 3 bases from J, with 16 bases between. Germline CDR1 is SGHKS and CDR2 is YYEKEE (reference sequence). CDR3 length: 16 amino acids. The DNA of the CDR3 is TGTGCCAGCAGCTTGCATTGGCCCCTCATGGACACTGAAGCTTTCTTT. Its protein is CASSLHWPLMDTEAFF. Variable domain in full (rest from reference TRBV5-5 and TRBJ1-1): DAGVTQSPTHLIKTRGQQVTLRCSPISGHKSVSWYQQVLGQGPQFIFQYYEKEERGRGNFPDRFSARQFPNYSSELNVNALLLGDSALYLCASSLHWPLMDTEAFFGQGTRLTVV.

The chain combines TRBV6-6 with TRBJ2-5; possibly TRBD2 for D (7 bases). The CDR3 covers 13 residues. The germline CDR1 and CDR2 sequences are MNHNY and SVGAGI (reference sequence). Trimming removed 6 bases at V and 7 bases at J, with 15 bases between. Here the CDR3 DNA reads TGTGCCAGCAGCCGGGGGGCAATCTCGACCCAGTACTTC. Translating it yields CASSRGAISTQYF.